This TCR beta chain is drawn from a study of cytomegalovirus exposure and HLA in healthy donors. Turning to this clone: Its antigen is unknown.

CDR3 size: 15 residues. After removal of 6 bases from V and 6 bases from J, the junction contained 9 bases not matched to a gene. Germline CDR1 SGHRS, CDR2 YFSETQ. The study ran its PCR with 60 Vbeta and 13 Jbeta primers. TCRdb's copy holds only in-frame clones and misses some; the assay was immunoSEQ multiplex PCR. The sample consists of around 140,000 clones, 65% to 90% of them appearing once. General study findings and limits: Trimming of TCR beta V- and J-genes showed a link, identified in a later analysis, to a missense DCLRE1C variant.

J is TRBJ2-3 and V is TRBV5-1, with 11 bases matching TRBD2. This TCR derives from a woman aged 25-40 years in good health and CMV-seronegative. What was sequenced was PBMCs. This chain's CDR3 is CASTLTSGGLDTQYF. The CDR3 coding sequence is TGCGCCAGCACCCTCACTAGCGGGGGTTTGGATACGCAGTATTTT.